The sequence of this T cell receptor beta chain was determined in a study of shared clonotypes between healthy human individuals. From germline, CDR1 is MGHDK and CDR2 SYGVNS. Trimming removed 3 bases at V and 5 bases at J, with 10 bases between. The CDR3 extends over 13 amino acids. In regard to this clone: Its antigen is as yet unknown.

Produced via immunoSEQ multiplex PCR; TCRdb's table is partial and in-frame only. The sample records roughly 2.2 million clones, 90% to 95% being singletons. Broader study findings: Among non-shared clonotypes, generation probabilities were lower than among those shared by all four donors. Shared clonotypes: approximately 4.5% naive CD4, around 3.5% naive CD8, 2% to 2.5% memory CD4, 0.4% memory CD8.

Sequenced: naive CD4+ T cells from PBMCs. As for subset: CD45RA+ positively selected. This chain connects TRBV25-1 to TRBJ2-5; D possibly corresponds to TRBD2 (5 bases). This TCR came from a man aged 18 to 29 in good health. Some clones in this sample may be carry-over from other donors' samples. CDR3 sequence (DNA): TGTGCCAGCAGTGATGAACTAGGGGAGACCCAGTACTTC. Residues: CASSDELGETQYF. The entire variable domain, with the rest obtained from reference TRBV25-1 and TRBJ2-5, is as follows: EADIYQTPRYLVIGTGKKITLECSQTMGHDKMYWYQQDPGMELHLIHYSYGVNSTEKGDLSSESTVSRIRTEHFPLTLESARPSHTSQYLCASSDELGETQYFGPGTRLLVL.